The sequence of this TCR beta chain was determined in a study of monozygotic twins with inflammatory bowel disease. Concerning this clonotype itself: No antigen is known for it.

TCRdb reprocessed the 5' RACE reads, with one entry per CDR3 protein and no DNA. The table counts fewer than 350,000 distinct CDR3 sequences; 2% lies in the top ten. There are 14 residues in the CDR3. Findings of the study overall: Differing immunosuppressive treatments may have added variability to patient repertoires. No distinction between different T cell subtypes was possible. Twins with IBD had fewer clonotypes in common with others than healthy twins, particularly during disease activity.

The sequence came from a human donor with ulcerative colitis or Crohn's disease, or a healthy co-twin of an affected twin (not recorded which). The chain combines TRBV12-3 or TRBV12-4 with TRBJ2-7. The sequencing input was blood. CDR3 loop: CASSLYSSTYEQYF.